The source of this T cell receptor beta chain is a study of post-analysis software for immune sequencing data. Study details: There were relapsing-remitting, secondary progressive and progressive-relapsing multiple sclerosis among the disease courses included. Study observations and caveats: Patients carried five TRBV segments more frequently than controls did, and TRBV5-6, TRBV5-1 and TRBV20-1 were among them. Samples made in the same batch grouped tightly together by F measure. In multiple sclerosis, normalized Chao1 diversity was significantly below that of controls.

Of note for this clonotype: Its target is unknown.

CDR1 and CDR2 from the germline V gene are DFQATT and SNEGSKA (reference sequence). CDR3 length: 13 amino acids. V gave up 6 bases and J gave up 4 bases, with 15 bases separating them. Unique molecular identifiers were present in the TCR beta cDNA libraries. Each batch of roughly 1 to 11 million T cells produced some 450,000 cDNA molecules. Each CDR3 protein gets one entry after TCRdb re-called the PCR reads with MiXCR. Of some 260,000 distinct CDR3 sequences listed, 36% were seen once; the top ten hold 4% to 6%. Sample: blood. The origin of this receptor is a girl under 18 with multiple sclerosis. The chain has TRBV20-1 and TRBJ1-2; a possible D gene is TRBD1 (5 bases). The CDR3 DNA follows: TGCAGTGCGACCAAGGGGCCGTTCTATGGCTACACCTTC. This codes for CSATKGPFYGYTF.